Shown below are 28 T cell receptor beta chains from a single sample sequenced in a study of radiation and T cells in renal cell carcinoma. Noted time point: blood 2 weeks post-SBRT. Treatment reported: 15 Gy SBRT to primary tumor, nephrectomy 4 weeks later. Data came from immunoSEQ multiplex PCR; TCRdb stores just in-frame clones and leaves some out. The sample carries 120,000 or so clones, about 81% recorded once. The input for sequencing was blood, taken from a patient whose treatment included radiotherapy and nephrectomy. The receptor set was obtained from a man aged 45-60 years with renal cell carcinoma.

The chain carries TRBV15 and TRBJ1-2; D gene unclear. CDR3 length equals 14 residues. CDR1 and CDR2 (germline): LNHNV, YYDKDF (reference sequence). V was cut by 0 bases and J by 10 bases, with 15 bases left in between. CDR3 sequence: CATSREVGWGVYTF. CDR3 bases: TGTGCCACCAGCAGAGAGGTGGGGTGGGGAGTCTACACCTTC.

The chain combines TRBV9 with TRBJ2-1, with 9 nucleotides matching TRBD1. V lost 2 bases to trimming and J lost 3 bases; unmatched junction nucleotides: 3. Germline CDR1 and CDR2: SGDLS and YYNGEE. The CDR3 extends over 15 amino acids. DNA for the CDR3: TGTGCCAGCAGCGTGGACAGGGGTTACTACAATGAGCAGTTCTTC. It yields the protein CASSVDRGYYNEQFF.

In this sample, this clone turned up a few times. The J gene is TRBJ1-1, the V gene TRBV6-5; D gene ambiguous. Germline V gene sequence: CDR1 MNHEY, CDR2 SVGAGI. The V gene lost 5 bases and the J gene lost 4 bases, with 8 bases spanning the gap. The CDR3 loop spans 12 amino acids. CDR3: CASSRSFTEAFF. The CDR3, as DNA: TGTGCCAGCAGTAGGAGCTTCACTGAAGCTTTCTTT.

DNA of the CDR3: TGTGCCACCAGCAGGCTAGGGGAAGAGACCCAGTACTTC. Residues: CATSRLGEETQYF. The rearrangement joins TRBV15 to TRBJ2-5, with a tentative D call TRBD1 (5 bases). Trimming shortened V by 3 bases and J by 3 bases, and 8 bases separated the two germline ends. The CDR3 covers 13 residues. Per the germline V gene, CDR1 is LNHNV and CDR2 is YYDKDF (reference sequence).

This clone was observed once. The CDR3 nucleotides are TGCGCCAGCAGCTTGGAGGGACAGGGCTACAATGAGCAGTTCTTC. Its translation: CASSLEGQGYNEQFF. The J gene is TRBJ2-1, the V gene TRBV5-1; TRBD1 matches at 9 bases. The J segment lost 3 bases and the V segment lost 0 bases, leaving 1 base of the junction unmatched. Per the germline V gene, CDR1 is SGHRS and CDR2 is YFSETQ. This CDR3 contains 15 residues.

V usage is TRBV21-1 and J usage is TRBJ2-7; the table's D call, TRBD2, has no DNA check behind it. TRBV21-1 is labeled a pseudogene. The CDR3 spans 14 residues. CDR3 nucleotide sequence: TGTGCCAGCAGCAAAGTCGGAGAGGACTACGAGCAGTACTTC. Protein product: CASSKVGEDYEQYF.

The chain is built from TRBV5-1 and TRBJ2-5; 7 positions match TRBD1. The CDR3 spans 15 residues. The V gene end was trimmed by 2 bases and the J gene end by 5 bases; junction bases not matched to a gene: 9. CDR1 is SGHRS and CDR2 is YFSETQ in the germline V gene. The CDR3 here is CASSLEGQPEETQYF. The CDR3 DNA reads as TGCGCCAGCAGCTTAGAGGGACAGCCGGAGGAGACCCAGTACTTC.

The chain recombines TRBV28 with TRBJ1-2, with D perhaps TRBD1 (5 bases). Germline-derived CDR1 and CDR2 are MDHEN and SYDVKM. CDR3 size: 14 residues. Trimming pared 6 bases from V and 0 bases from J, leaving 11 bases between. CDR3 amino acids: CASRFRTSNYGYTF. The CDR3 DNA is TGTGCCAGCAGATTCAGGACATCTAACTATGGCTACACCTTC.

CDR3 nucleotide sequence: TGTGCCAGCAGCTTGGGGGTCAAACAGCCCCAGCATTTT. As protein: CASSLGVKQPQHF. This chain uses TRBV5-5 with TRBJ1-5; D gene unclear. CDR1 is SGHKS, CDR2 YYEKEE, per germline (reference sequence). The CDR3 totals 13 residues. The ends were cut back, 0 bases at V and 7 bases at J, with 8 bases in the middle.

For this clone: Germline is not matched at one junction end, which may reflect a read error. The chain has TRBV10-3 and TRBJ1-4, with D unresolved. The CDR3 extends over 9 amino acids. The germline gives CDR1 ENHRY, CDR2 SYGVKD. CDR3 amino acids: CAIRIKAPF. CDR3 DNA sequence: TGTGCCATCAGGATCAAAGCCCCGTTT.

This rearrangement joins TRBV4-1 to TRBJ2-3; no clear D. Germline V gene lookup returns CDR1 MGHRA and CDR2 YSYEKL. CDR3 length: 16 amino acids. V shed 1 base and J shed 0 bases, with 11 bases lying between them. CDR3 sequence (DNA): TGCGCCAGCAGCCAAGCGGACCAAGCTAGCACAGATACGCAGTATTTT. Translated: CASSQADQASTDTQYF.

The chain links TRBV7-6 to TRBJ2-7, with 7 bases lining up with TRBD1. V was pared by 4 bases and J by 5 bases, with 8 bases of the junction left unmatched. This CDR3 has 14 amino acids. CDR1 and CDR2 from the germline V gene are SGHVS and FNYEAQ. This CDR3 reads CASSSSQGTHEQYF. The CDR3 DNA reads as TGTGCCAGCAGCTCATCACAGGGGACCCACGAGCAGTACTTC.

The chain recombines TRBV7-2 with TRBJ1-1; D ambiguous. Germline CDR1 is SGHTA and CDR2 is FQGNSA. The CDR3 contains 14 residues. Trimming removed 5 bases at V and 4 bases at J, with 14 bases between. CDR3 DNA sequence: TGTGCCAGCAGCCCCCGGTTTGTAGGCACTGAAGCTTTCTTT. This translates into CASSPRFVGTEAFF.

This chain links TRBV7-2 with TRBJ2-1; 7 bases are shared with TRBD1. V lost 5 bases and J lost 4; bases outside the gene matches: 8. Germline CDR1 reads SGHTA; CDR2 reads FQGNSA. CDR3 length: 15 amino acids. The CDR3 loop is CASSPQPGQYNEQFF. The CDR3 nucleotides read TGTGCCAGCAGCCCGCAGCCGGGACAGTACAATGAGCAGTTCTTC.

This clone appeared a few times. The rearrangement links TRBV5-1 to TRBJ1-1, with a weak D call TRBD1 (5 bases). This CDR3 has 13 amino acids. V lost 5 bases and J lost 11, with 19 bases in between. Germline values: CDR1 SGHRS, CDR2 YFSETQ. CDR3 amino acids: CASSFAGTLMAFF. The CDR3 nucleotides read TGCGCCAGCAGTTTCGCTGGGACGTTGATGGCTTTCTTT.

This rearrangement joins TRBV9 to TRBJ2-5; TRBD2 might be the D (6 bases). V dropped 0 bases and J dropped 4 bases, with 16 bases sitting between them. CDR3 length: 16 amino acids. CDR1 SGDLS and CDR2 YYNGEE come from the germline V gene. In DNA form, the CDR3 reads TGTGCCAGCAGCGTAGGGAGGGGATGGGACGGAGAGACCCAGTACTTC. Residues: CASSVGRGWDGETQYF.

In nucleotides, the CDR3 is TGTGCCAGCAGCCCAAGACCTGGGACAGAGGGGGTCGAGCAGTACTTC. Amino acids: CASSPRPGTEGVEQYF. J is TRBJ2-7 and V is TRBV9; 7 bases are shared with TRBD1. CDR3 size: 16 residues. The germline CDR1 and CDR2 sequences are SGDLS and YYNGEE. Trimming removed 4 bases from V and 6 bases from J; junction bases left unmatched: 16. The full variable domain, completed using reference TRBV9 and TRBJ2-7, is DSGVTQTPKHLITATGQRVTLRCSPRSGDLSVYWYQQSLDQGLQFLIQYYNGEERAKGNILERFSAQQFPDLHSELNLSSLELGDSALYFCASSPRPGTEGVEQYFGPGTRLTVT.

V is TRBV5-6 and J is TRBJ2-4; no firm D call. The V gene's germline CDR1 is SGHDT and CDR2 YYEEEE. V gave up 4 bases and J gave up 5 bases, with 10 bases separating them. This CDR3 is built from 13 residues. CDR3 loop: CASSRVYQNIQYF. DNA for the CDR3: TGTGCCAGCAGCCGGGTTTACCAAAACATTCAGTACTTC. The full variable domain, in which reference TRBV5-6 and TRBJ2-4 provide the parts outside the CDR3, is DAGVTQSPTHLIKTRGQQVTLRCSPKSGHDTVSWYQQALGQGPQFIFQYYEEEERQRGNFPDRFSGHQFPNYSSELNVNALLLGDSALYLCASSRVYQNIQYFGAGTRLSVL.

The chain uses TRBV4-3 and TRBJ2-3, with TRBD2 matching over 7 bases. The CDR3 loop spans 15 amino acids. After removal of 1 base from V and 1 base from J, the junction contained 2 bases not matched to a gene. Per the germline V gene, CDR1 is LGHNA and CDR2 is YSLEER. The CDR3 coding sequence is TGCGCCAGCAGCCAAGGGCTAGCGGGCACAGATACGCAGTATTTT. It specifies CASSQGLAGTDTQYF.

This clone was seen only once. V is TRBV7-9 and J is TRBJ2-3; tentative D call: TRBD2 (6 bases). Trimming took off 3 bases at V and 0 bases at J, with 13 bases between the two ends. CDR1 is SEHNR and CDR2 is FQNEAQ in the germline V gene (reference sequence). CDR3 length: 16 residues. The CDR3 protein is CASSFTRSGSTDTQYF. DNA for the CDR3: TGTGCCAGCAGCTTTACTAGAAGCGGGAGCACAGATACGCAGTATTTT.

In its sample, this clone was seen once. The chain employs TRBV5-1 and TRBJ1-2; the D gene is possibly TRBD1 (5 bases). Germline V gene sequence: CDR1 SGHRS, CDR2 YFSETQ. This CDR3 is built from 14 residues. The germline V and J ends were trimmed by 4 bases and 8 bases, with 18 bases remaining between them. CDR3 in DNA: TGCGCCAGCAGCCCCACGGCGGGGCTCGAGGGCTACACCTTC. This gives the protein CASSPTAGLEGYTF.

The rearrangement uses TRBV29-1 and TRBJ2-7; D unresolved. This CDR3 contains 12 residues. The germline V gene has CDR1 SQVTM and CDR2 ANQGSEA. With 4 bases removed from V and 1 base from J, the gap between germline ends came to 8 bases. In DNA, the CDR3 is TGCAGCGTTGTCTTGGGTTCCTACGAGCAGTACTTC. It encodes CSVVLGSYEQYF.

This rearrangement joins TRBV7-8 to TRBJ1-1, with a possible D match to TRBD1 (6 bases). The germline V gene has CDR1 SGHVS and CDR2 FQNEAQ. Trimming shortened V by 5 bases and J by 0 bases, and 13 bases separated the two germline ends. The CDR3 covers 15 residues. CDR3 nucleotide sequence: TGTGCCAGCAGCAACCCCACAGGGATGAACACTGAAGCTTTCTTT. Amino acid sequence: CASSNPTGMNTEAFF. Full variable domain (outside the CDR3, taken from reference TRBV7-8 and TRBJ1-1): GAGVSQSPRYKVAKRGQDVALRCDPISGHVSLFWYQQALGQGPEFLTYFQNEAQLDKSGLPSDRFFAERPEGSVSTLKIQRTQQEDSAVYLCASSNPTGMNTEAFFGQGTRLTVV.

This rearrangement joins TRBV19 to TRBJ1-1; tentative D call: TRBD1 (6 bases). The CDR3 spans 16 residues. In germline, CDR1 is LNHDA, CDR2 SQIVND (reference sequence). V was trimmed by 1 base and J by 0 bases, leaving 12 bases between them. The CDR3 here is CASSIGRTAMNTEAFF. The CDR3 region has the DNA TGTGCCAGTAGTATAGGGAGGACAGCTATGAACACTGAAGCTTTCTTT.

In its sample, this clone was seen a few times. The V and J genes are TRBV2 and TRBJ1-1; TRBD1 is a possible D gene (6 bases). V was shortened by 2 bases and J by 4 bases, with 14 bases between the two germline ends. The CDR3 is made up of 15 amino acids. Germline lookup yields CDR1 SNHLY and CDR2 FYNNEI. CDR3 sequence reads: CASSEPGAGATEAFF. The DNA for the CDR3 is TGTGCCAGCAGTGAACCTGGGGCAGGGGCCACTGAAGCTTTCTTT. Filled out from reference TRBV2 and TRBJ1-1, the complete variable domain reads EPEVTQTPSHQVTQMGQEVILRCVPISNHLYFYWYRQILGQKVEFLVSFYNNEISEKSEIFDDQFSVERPDGSNFTLKIRSTKLEDSAMYFCASSEPGAGATEAFFGQGTRLTVV.

The rearrangement uses TRBV5-8 and TRBJ2-1; perhaps D is TRBD1 or TRBD2 (5 bases each). Between the trimmed V and J ends, which lost 4 bases and 6 bases, there was a span of 17 bases. The CDR3 has 15 amino acids. CDR1 is SGHTS and CDR2 is YDEGEE in the germline V gene. The CDR3 sequence: CASSPRMVGVNEQFF. CDR3 nucleotides: TGTGCCAGCAGCCCCAGGATGGTGGGGGTCAATGAGCAGTTCTTC.

V gene TRBV28 combines with J gene TRBJ1-5; 9 bases are shared with TRBD1. CDR1 and CDR2 from the germline V gene are MDHEN and SYDVKM. CDR3 length: 15 residues. V lost 6 bases and J lost 5; bases outside the gene matches: 8. As DNA, the CDR3 is TGTGCCAGCAGGAGACAGGGGGAAGGGTATCAGCCCCAGCATTTT. Translation: CASRRQGEGYQPQHF. The full variable domain, in which reference TRBV28 and TRBJ1-5 provide the parts outside the CDR3, is DVKVTQSSRYLVKRTGEKVFLECVQDMDHENMFWYRQDPGLGLRLIYFSYDVKMKEKGDIPEGYSVSREKKERFSLILESASTNQTSMYLCASRRQGEGYQPQHFGDGTRLSIL.

The chain employs TRBV4-3 and TRBJ2-1, with 7 bases that match TRBD2. The CDR3 covers 12 residues. V gave up 5 bases and J gave up 9 bases; unmatched junction bases: 4. Germline V gene sequence: CDR1 LGHNA, CDR2 YSLEER. CDR3 bases: TGCGCCAGCAGCGAATTAGCGGGTGAGCAGTTCTTC. Its translation: CASSELAGEQFF.